This T cell receptor (beta chain) was observed in a study of post-analysis software for immune sequencing data. Whole-study results and caveats: Comparison of patients with controls showed roughly five TRBV segments more frequent in patients, TRBV5-6, TRBV5-1 and TRBV20-1 among them.

In this sample, this clonotype turned up a few times. Its antigen is still unknown. V lost 5 bases to trimming and J lost 5 bases, with 18 bases between them. Germline V CDR1 and CDR2: MRHNA, SNTAGT. The CDR3 runs to 15 residues. Unique molecular identifiers had been added to the TCR beta cDNA libraries. TCRdb independently ran MiXCR on the PCR reads; one entry per CDR3 protein. The data show 160,000 or so distinct CDR3 sequences, approximately 35% seen once. The chain combines TRBV6-4 with TRBJ2-5; the D gene could be TRBD1 or TRBD2 (5 bases each). Source: blood, taken after autologous hematopoietic stem cell transplantation. This TCR was recovered from a girl aged 5-17 years with multiple sclerosis. In DNA, the CDR3 is TGTGCCAGCAGTCCCGATAAGGGGAGCGTGGAGACCCAGTACTTC. Translated, it gives CASSPDKGSVETQYF.